The source of this T cell receptor beta chain is a study of T-cell memory formation after mild COVID-19. As for the study in general: Largely donor-specific TCR clusters were found.

MiXCR, applied by TCRdb to the 5' RACE reads, yields one record per CDR3 protein. The sample lists fewer than 400,000 distinct CDR3 sequences; about 17% were seen once. Study-level results: Pre-infection memory contained some responding clones, which suggested that cross-reactive memory had joined. Contracting CD4+ clones lay largely in CM and EM, with CD8+ ones residing in EMRA.

The CDR3 is 13 residues long. In germline, CDR1 is LNHDA, CDR2 SQIVND (reference sequence). A note on this clonotype: What it binds is not known. One end of the junction varies from germline; a read error may be responsible.

The chain is built from TRBV19 and TRBJ2-7; unclear D gene. Sequenced: PBMCs or a T cell subset sorted from them (not recorded which). The receptor was derived from a man in his late teens or twenties who had mild COVID-19 (a few samples of this study predate the infection). Cell type and time point are not known. CDR3 nucleotide sequence: TGTGCCAGTAGTTTGAGAGGACGGTCGAGTCTGGACTTC. This sequence encodes CASSLRGRSSLDF.